This T cell receptor (beta chain) comes out of a study of blood T cell repertoires in COVID-19. Residents of approximately 25 US areas, aged about 18 to 95 years, made up the participants. CDR1 is SGHAT and CDR2 is FQNNGV in the germline V gene. The CDR3 is 17 amino acids. Trimming took off 0 bases at V and 2 bases at J, with 17 bases between the two ends. Under the authors' procedure: Nucleated cell number was recorded as an estimate derived from reference gene primer amplification. The assay was immunoSEQ multiplex PCR, and TCRdb's table has in-frame clones only and misses some. V, J and clone size reflect that table, while D and trimming were determined from the DNA. Of about 210,000 clones listed, about 91% are singletons.

The sample consisted of PBMCs or T cells enriched from blood (not recorded which). The receptor's source is a woman in her 40s with acute COVID-19. V usage is TRBV11-2 and J usage is TRBJ2-7; tentatively, D is TRBD2 (6 bases). CDR3 sequence (DNA): TGTGCCAGCAGCTTAGAGGGGCTGGGGGTAGCGGCCTACGAGCAGTACTTC. Its protein product is CASSLEGLGVAAYEQYF.